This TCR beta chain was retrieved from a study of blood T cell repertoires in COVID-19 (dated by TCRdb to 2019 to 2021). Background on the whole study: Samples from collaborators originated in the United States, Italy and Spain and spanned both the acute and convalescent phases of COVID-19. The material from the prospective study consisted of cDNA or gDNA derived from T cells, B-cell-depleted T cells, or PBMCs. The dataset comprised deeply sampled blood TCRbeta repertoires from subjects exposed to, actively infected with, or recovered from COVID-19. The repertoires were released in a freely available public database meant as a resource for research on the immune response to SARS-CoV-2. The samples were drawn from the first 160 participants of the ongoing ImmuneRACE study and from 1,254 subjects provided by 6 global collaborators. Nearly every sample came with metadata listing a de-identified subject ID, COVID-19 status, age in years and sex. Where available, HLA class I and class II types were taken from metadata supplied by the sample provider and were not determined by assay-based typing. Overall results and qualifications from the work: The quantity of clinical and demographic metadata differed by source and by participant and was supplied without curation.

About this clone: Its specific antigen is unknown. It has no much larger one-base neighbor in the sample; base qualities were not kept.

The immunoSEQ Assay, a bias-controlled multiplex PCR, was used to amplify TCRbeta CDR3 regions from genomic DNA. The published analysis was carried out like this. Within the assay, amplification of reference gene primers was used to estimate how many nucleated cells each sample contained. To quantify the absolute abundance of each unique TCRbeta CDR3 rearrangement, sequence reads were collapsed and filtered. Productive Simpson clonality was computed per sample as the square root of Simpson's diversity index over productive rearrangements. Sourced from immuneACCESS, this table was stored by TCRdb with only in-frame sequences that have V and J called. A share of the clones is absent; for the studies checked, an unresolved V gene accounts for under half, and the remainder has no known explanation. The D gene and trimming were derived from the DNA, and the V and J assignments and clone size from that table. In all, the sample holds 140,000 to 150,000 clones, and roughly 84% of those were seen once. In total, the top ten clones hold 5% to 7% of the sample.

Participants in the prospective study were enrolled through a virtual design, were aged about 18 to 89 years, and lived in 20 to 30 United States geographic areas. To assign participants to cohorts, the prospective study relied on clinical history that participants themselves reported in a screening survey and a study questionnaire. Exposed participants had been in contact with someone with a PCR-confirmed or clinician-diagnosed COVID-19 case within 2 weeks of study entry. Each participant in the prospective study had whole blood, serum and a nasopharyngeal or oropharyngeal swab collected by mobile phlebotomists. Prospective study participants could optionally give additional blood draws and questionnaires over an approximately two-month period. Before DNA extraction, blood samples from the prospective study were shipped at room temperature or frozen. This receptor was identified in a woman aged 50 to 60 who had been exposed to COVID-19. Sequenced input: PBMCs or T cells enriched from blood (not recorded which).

This receptor carries the CDR3 CASSYQGNYGYTF. The nucleotide sequence reads as follows: TGTGCCAGCAGTTACCAGGGTAACTATGGCTACACCTTC. This chain is built from TRBV6-5 and TRBJ1-2; the D gene is possibly TRBD1, with 5 bases matching. V loses 2 bases of germline sequence and J loses 1 base, and the interval between the two ends is 5 bases. The CDR3, cysteine through phenylalanine, is 13 amino acids long. CDR3 DNA is the only sequence kept; it has 39 bases, read in frame from the first base. Based on the germline V gene, the CDR1 and CDR2 sequences are MNHEY and SVGAGI.